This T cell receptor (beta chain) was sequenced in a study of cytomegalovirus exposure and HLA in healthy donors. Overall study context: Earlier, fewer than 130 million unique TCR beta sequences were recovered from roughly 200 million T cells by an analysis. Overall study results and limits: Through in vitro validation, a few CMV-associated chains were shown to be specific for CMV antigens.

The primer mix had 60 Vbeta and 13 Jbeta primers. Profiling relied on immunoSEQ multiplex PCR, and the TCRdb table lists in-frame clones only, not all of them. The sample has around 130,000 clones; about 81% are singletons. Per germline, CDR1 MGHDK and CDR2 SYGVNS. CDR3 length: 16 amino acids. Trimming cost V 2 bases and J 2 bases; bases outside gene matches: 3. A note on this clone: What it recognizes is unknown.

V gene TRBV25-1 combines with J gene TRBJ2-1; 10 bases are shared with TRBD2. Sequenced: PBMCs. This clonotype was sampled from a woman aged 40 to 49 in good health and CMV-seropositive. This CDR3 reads CASSESGRVPYNEQFF. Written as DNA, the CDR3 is TGTGCCAGCAGTGAAAGCGGGAGGGTCCCCTACAATGAGCAGTTCTTC.